Below are 13 T cell receptor beta chains sequenced from a single sample in a study of blood T cell repertoires in COVID-19. The protocol was immunoSEQ multiplex PCR, while the TCRdb copy is restricted to in-frame clones and leaves out a portion. The sample lists about 160,000 clones; approximately 82% were seen once. The sample comprised peripheral blood. These receptors all come from a woman older than 75 with acute or convalescent COVID-19.

This clone showed up just a few times. The genes are TRBV25-1 and TRBJ2-5; D is possibly TRBD1 (5 bases). Looked up from germline, CDR1 is MGHDK and CDR2 is SYGVNS. Trimming cost V 4 bases and J 0 bases, with 12 bases left between them. The CDR3 totals 15 residues. CDR3 sequence reads: CASSGTSPYQETQYF. The CDR3 bases are TGTGCCAGCAGTGGGACAAGCCCTTACCAAGAGACCCAGTACTTC. The full variable domain, with the rest looked up from reference TRBV25-1 and TRBJ2-5, is EADIYQTPRYLVIGTGKKITLECSQTMGHDKMYWYQQDPGMELHLIHYSYGVNSTEKGDLSSESTVSRIRTEHFPLTLESARPSHTSQYLCASSGTSPYQETQYFGPGTRLLVL.

The V gene is TRBV10-3, the J gene TRBJ2-5; TRBD2 agrees at 8 bases. With V trimmed by 0 bases and J by 3 bases, 3 bases remained unmatched. This CDR3 is 15 amino acids long. Germline V lookup: CDR1 ENHRY, CDR2 SYGVKD. The CDR3 DNA reads TGTGCCATCAGTGAGTCCCTTAGCGGGAAAGAGACCCAGTACTTC. Its translation: CAISESLSGKETQYF.

The gene calls are TRBV19 and TRBJ2-1, with 9 bases identical to TRBD2. Germline V gene data show CDR1 as LNHDA and CDR2 as SQIVND (reference sequence). V trimming: 1 base; J trimming: 9 bases; junction bases outside the gene matches: 1. CDR3 length: 13 residues. The CDR3 region has the DNA TGTGCCAGTAGTATAGGGACTAGCGTTGAGCAGTTCTTC. Amino acid sequence: CASSIGTSVEQFF.

This chain uses TRBV5-1 with TRBJ2-5; tentatively, D is TRBD1 (5 bases). V was trimmed by 4 bases and J by 2 bases, leaving 12 bases between them. Germline values: CDR1 SGHRS, CDR2 YFSETQ. This CDR3 has 14 residues. The CDR3 region is CASSRLTDQETQYF. The DNA of the CDR3 is TGCGCCAGCAGCCGATTGACAGATCAAGAGACCCAGTACTTC.

This sequence joins TRBV6-4 and TRBJ2-1; 9 bases align to TRBD1. This CDR3 region has 14 residues. Per the germline V gene, CDR1 is MRHNA and CDR2 is SNTAGT. The V and J ends lost 4 bases and 4 bases, in that order; junction bases with no gene match: 2. The CDR3 is CASSGTGDYNEQFF. CDR3 DNA: TGTGCCAGCAGTGGGACAGGGGATTACAATGAGCAGTTCTTC.

The chain is built from TRBV7-7 and TRBJ1-1; D may be TRBD1 (5 bases). V was shortened by 5 bases and J by 1 base, with 8 bases between the two germline ends. Per the germline V gene, CDR1 is SSHAT and CDR2 is FNYEAQ (reference sequence). The CDR3 covers 13 residues. CDR3 loop: CASSRTKNTEAFF. In DNA, the CDR3 is TGTGCCAGCAGCCGGACAAAGAACACTGAAGCTTTCTTT.

J is TRBJ2-1 and V is TRBV5-5, with D maybe TRBD2 (5 bases). Germline values: CDR1 SGHKS, CDR2 YYEKEE (reference sequence). This CDR3 is built from 16 residues. The ends were cut back, 4 bases at V and 3 bases at J, with 17 bases in the middle. As DNA, the CDR3 is TGTGCCAGCAGCACTAGGCTCAGCGCCAGCTACAATGAGCAGTTCTTC. Amino acids: CASSTRLSASYNEQFF.

The sample holds many counts of this clone. The sample has other DNA sequences that encode this CDR3 too. This chain connects TRBV2 to TRBJ2-7; a weak D match, TRBD1 (5 bases). Germline CDR1 SNHLY, CDR2 FYNNEI. Trimming removed 8 bases from V and 0 bases from J, with 11 bases in between. This CDR3 contains 13 residues. The CDR3 protein is CASVQGTSYEQYF. CDR3 nucleotide sequence: TGTGCCAGCGTCCAGGGTACCTCCTACGAGCAGTACTTC.

The CDR3 spells CASSLDREEGIQYF. DNA of the CDR3: TGTGCCAGCTCACTAGACAGGGAGGAAGGCATTCAGTACTTC. This chain connects TRBV18 to TRBJ2-4; tentative D call: TRBD1 (7 bases). Trimming removed 4 bases from V and 9 bases from J, with 16 bases in between. The CDR3 is made up of 14 amino acids. Germline V gives CDR1 KGHSH, CDR2 LQKENI.

The chain combines TRBV7-7 with TRBJ1-1; D not resolved. The germline gives CDR1 SSHAT, CDR2 FNYEAQ (reference sequence). CDR3 length: 13 amino acids. Trimming stripped 4 bases from V and 1 base from J, with 7 bases between. CDR3 loop: CASSSRQNTEAFF. Written as DNA, the CDR3 is TGTGCCAGCAGCTCGCGGCAGAACACTGAAGCTTTCTTT. Full variable domain (remainder filled in from reference TRBV7-7 and TRBJ1-1): GAGVSQSPRYKVTKRGQDVTLRCDPISSHATLYWYQQALGQGPEFLTYFNYEAQPDKSGLPSDRFSAERPEGSISTLTIQRTEQRDSAMYRCASSSRQNTEAFFGQGTRLTVV.

V is TRBV19 and J is TRBJ1-5; 7 nucleotides match TRBD1. Unmatched junction bases numbered 10, after V lost 5 bases and J lost 6 bases. Germline values: CDR1 LNHDA, CDR2 SQIVND (reference sequence). The CDR3 totals 15 residues. The CDR3 bases are TGTGCCAGTAGTGCGAGCACAGGGGTTCGTCAGCCCCAGCATTTT. This translates into CASSASTGVRQPQHF.

The rearrangement uses TRBV4-1 and TRBJ2-1; D is perhaps TRBD1 (5 bases). The germline CDR1 and CDR2 sequences are MGHRA and YSYEKL. This CDR3 spans 15 amino acids. V was shortened by 1 base and J by 1 base, with 8 bases between the two germline ends. CDR3 sequence: CASSQGDSSYNEQFF. The CDR3 nucleotides are TGCGCCAGCAGCCAAGGAGACAGTTCCTACAATGAGCAGTTCTTC.

This chain links TRBV7-2 with TRBJ1-2, with D unclear. V gave up 2 bases and J gave up 2 bases, with 9 bases separating them. The CDR3 runs to 14 residues. CDR1 and CDR2 from the germline V gene are SGHTA and FQGNSA. CDR3: CASSLSGSNYGYTF. In DNA, the CDR3 is TGTGCCAGCAGCTTATCGGGGTCCAACTATGGCTACACCTTC.